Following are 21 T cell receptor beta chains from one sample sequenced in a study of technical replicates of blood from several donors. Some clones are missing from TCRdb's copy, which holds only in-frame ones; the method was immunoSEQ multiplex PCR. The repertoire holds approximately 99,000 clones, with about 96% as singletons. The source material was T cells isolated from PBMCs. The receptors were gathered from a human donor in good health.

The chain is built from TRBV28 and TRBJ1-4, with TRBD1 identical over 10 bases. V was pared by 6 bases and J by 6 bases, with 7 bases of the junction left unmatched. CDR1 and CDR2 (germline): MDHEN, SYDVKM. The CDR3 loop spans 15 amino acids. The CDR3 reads CASSRLDRGDEKLFF. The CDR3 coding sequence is TGTGCCAGCAGCCGCCTGGACAGGGGGGATGAAAAACTGTTTTTT.

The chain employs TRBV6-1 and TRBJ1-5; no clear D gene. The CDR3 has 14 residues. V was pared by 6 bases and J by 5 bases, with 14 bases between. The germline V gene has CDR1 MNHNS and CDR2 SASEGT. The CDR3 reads CASRGLVGDQPQHF. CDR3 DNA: TGTGCCAGCAGAGGGCTAGTGGGAGATCAGCCCCAGCATTTT.

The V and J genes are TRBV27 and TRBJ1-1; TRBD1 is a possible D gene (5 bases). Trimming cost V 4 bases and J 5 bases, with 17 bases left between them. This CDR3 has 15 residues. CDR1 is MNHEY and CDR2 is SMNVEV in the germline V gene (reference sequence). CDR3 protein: CASSSQGGRWTEAFF. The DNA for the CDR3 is TGTGCCAGCAGTTCGCAGGGAGGGAGATGGACTGAAGCTTTCTTT.

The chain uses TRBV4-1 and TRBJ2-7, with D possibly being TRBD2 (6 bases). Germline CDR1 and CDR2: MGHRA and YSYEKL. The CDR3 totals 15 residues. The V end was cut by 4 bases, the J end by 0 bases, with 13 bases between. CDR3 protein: CASSPGGIDSYEQYF. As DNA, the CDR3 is TGCGCCAGCAGCCCCGGGGGAATCGACTCCTACGAGCAGTACTTC.

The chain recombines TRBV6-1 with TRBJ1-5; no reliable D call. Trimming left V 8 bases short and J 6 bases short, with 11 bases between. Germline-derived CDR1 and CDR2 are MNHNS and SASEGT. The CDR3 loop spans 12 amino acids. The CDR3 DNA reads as TGTGCCAGCCGAGAGGGCCCTCAGCCCCAGCATTTT. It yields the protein CASREGPQPQHF.

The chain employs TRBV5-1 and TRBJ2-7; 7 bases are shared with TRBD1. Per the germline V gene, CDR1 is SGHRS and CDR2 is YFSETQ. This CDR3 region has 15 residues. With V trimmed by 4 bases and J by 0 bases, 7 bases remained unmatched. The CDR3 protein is CASSRYRGSSYEQYF. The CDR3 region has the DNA TGCGCCAGCAGCCGATACAGGGGTAGCTCCTACGAGCAGTACTTC.

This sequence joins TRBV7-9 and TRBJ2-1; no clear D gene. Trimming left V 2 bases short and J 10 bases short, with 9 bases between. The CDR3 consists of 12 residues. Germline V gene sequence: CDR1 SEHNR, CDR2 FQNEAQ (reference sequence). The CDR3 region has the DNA TGTGCCAGCAGCTTAATCAGCGCGGAGCAGTTCTTC. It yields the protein CASSLISAEQFF.

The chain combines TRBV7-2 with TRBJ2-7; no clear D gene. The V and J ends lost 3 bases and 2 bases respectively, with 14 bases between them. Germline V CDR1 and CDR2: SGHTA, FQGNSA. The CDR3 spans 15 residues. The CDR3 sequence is CASSFGALPTYEQYF. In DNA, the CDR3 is TGTGCCAGCAGCTTCGGTGCCTTGCCAACCTACGAGCAGTACTTC. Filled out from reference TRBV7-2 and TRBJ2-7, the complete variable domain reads GAGVSQSPSNKVTEKGKDVELRCDPISGHTALYWYRQSLGQGLEFLIYFQGNSAPDKSGLPSDRFSAERTGGSVSTLTIQRTQQEDSAVYLCASSFGALPTYEQYFGPGTRLTVT.

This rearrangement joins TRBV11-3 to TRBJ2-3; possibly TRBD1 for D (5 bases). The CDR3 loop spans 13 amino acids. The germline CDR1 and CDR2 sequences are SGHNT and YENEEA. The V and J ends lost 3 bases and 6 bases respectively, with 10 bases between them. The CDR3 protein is CASSFSQGDTQYF. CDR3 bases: TGTGCCAGCAGCTTCTCGCAGGGTGATACGCAGTATTTT.

The CDR3 spells CASSQTMAGLVEKIGTDTQYF. The CDR3 DNA follows: TGTGCCAGCAGCCAAACTATGGCCGGACTAGTGGAGAAGATCGGCACAGATACGCAGTATTTT. This rearrangement joins TRBV4-2 to TRBJ2-3; 7 bases are a match to TRBD2. The ends lost 2 bases at V and 1 base at J; junction bases unmatched: 21. Germline CDR1 LGHNA, CDR2 YNFKEQ. This CDR3 contains 21 residues.

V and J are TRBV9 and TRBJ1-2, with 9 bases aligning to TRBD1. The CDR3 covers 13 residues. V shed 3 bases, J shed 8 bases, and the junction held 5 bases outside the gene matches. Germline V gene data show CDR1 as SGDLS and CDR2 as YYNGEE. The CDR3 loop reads CASSGDRGRGYTF. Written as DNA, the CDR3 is TGTGCCAGCAGCGGCGACAGGGGGAGAGGCTACACCTTC. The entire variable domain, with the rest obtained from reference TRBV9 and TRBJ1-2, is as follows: DSGVTQTPKHLITATGQRVTLRCSPRSGDLSVYWYQQSLDQGLQFLIQYYNGEERAKGNILERFSAQQFPDLHSELNLSSLELGDSALYFCASSGDRGRGYTFGSGTRLTVV.

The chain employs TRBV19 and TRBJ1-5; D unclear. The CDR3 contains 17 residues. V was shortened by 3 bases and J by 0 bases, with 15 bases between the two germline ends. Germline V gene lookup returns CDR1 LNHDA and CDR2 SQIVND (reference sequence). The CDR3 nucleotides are TGTGCCAGTAGTATTATTTCAGCAGGATATAGCAATCAGCCCCAGCATTTT. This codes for CASSIISAGYSNQPQHF.

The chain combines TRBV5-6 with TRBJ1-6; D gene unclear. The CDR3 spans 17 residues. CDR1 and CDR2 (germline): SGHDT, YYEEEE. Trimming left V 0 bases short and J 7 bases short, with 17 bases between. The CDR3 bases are TGTGCCAGCAGCTTGGTCATTCCAGACGACTTAAATTCACCCCTCCACTTT. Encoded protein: CASSLVIPDDLNSPLHF.

CDR3 sequence (DNA): TGTGCCATCAAGGGCGGGGTTAGCACAGATACGCAGTATTTT. Translated: CAIKGGVSTDTQYF. The V gene is TRBV10-3, the J gene TRBJ2-3; D is possibly TRBD2 (6 bases). The CDR3 is 14 amino acids. Deletions cut 7 bases from V and 0 bases from J, with 11 bases between. The germline CDR1 and CDR2 sequences are ENHRY and SYGVKD.

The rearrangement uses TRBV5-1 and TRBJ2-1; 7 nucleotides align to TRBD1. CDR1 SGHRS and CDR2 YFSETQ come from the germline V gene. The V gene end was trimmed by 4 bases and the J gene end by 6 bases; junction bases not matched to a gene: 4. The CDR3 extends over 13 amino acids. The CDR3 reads CASSTDRANEQFF. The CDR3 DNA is TGCGCCAGCAGCACCGACAGGGCCAATGAGCAGTTCTTC. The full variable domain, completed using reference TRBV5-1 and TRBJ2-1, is KAGVTQTPRYLIKTRGQQVTLSCSPISGHRSVSWYQQTPGQGLQFLFEYFSETQRNKGNFPGRFSGRQFSNSRSEMNVSTLELGDSALYLCASSTDRANEQFFGPGTRLTVL.

The CDR3 DNA is TGTGCCAGCAGCGCGACAGGCTGTGGCTACACCTTC. Amino acid sequence: CASSATGCGYTF. This chain joins TRBV9 and TRBJ1-2; D may be TRBD1 (6 bases). The CDR3 has 12 residues. Germline loops: CDR1 SGDLS, CDR2 YYNGEE. Trimming took off 3 bases at V and 7 bases at J, with 10 bases between the two ends. The whole variable domain, filled in from reference TRBV9 and TRBJ1-2, reads DSGVTQTPKHLITATGQRVTLRCSPRSGDLSVYWYQQSLDQGLQFLIQYYNGEERAKGNILERFSAQQFPDLHSELNLSSLELGDSALYFCASSATGCGYTFGSGTRLTVV.

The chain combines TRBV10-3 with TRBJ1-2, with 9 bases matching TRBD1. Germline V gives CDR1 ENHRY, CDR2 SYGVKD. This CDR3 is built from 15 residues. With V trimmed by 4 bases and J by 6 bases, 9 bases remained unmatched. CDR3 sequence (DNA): TGTGCCATCAGTGTTAACAGGGGGCGACAGGATGGCTACACCTTC. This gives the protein CAISVNRGRQDGYTF.

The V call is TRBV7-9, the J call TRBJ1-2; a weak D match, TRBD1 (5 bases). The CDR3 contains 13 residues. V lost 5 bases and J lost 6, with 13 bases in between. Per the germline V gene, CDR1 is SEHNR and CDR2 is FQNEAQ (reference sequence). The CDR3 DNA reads TGTGCCAGCAGCCACCTCGAAGGGGATGGCTACACCTTC. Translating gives CASSHLEGDGYTF.

In DNA, the CDR3 is TGTGCCAGCACCCAGGCCCAACAGATAAAAAACATTCAGTACTTC. Protein: CASTQAQQIKNIQYF. The rearrangement links TRBV28 to TRBJ2-4; D gene unclear. Germline loops: CDR1 MDHEN, CDR2 SYDVKM. V shed 7 bases and J shed 4 bases, with 17 bases lying between them. This CDR3 is built from 15 residues. The full variable domain, with the rest looked up from reference TRBV28 and TRBJ2-4, is DVKVTQSSRYLVKRTGEKVFLECVQDMDHENMFWYRQDPGLGLRLIYFSYDVKMKEKGDIPEGYSVSREKKERFSLILESASTNQTSMYLCASTQAQQIKNIQYFGAGTRLSVL.

DNA for the CDR3: TGTGCCATCAGTAGGGGACTATCCGGGGTAGGGACAGATACGCAGTATTTT. Translation: CAISRGLSGVGTDTQYF. The rearrangement joins TRBV10-3 to TRBJ2-3; 7 nucleotides agree with TRBD2. The V and J ends lost 5 bases and 3 bases, in that order; junction bases with no gene match: 14. Germline values: CDR1 ENHRY, CDR2 SYGVKD. The CDR3 is made up of 17 amino acids.

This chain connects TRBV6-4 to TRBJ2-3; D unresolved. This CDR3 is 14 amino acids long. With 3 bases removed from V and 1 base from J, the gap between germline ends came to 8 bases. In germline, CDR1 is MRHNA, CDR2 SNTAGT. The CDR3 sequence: CASSDSTGTDTQYF. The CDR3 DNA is TGTGCCAGCAGTGATTCTACAGGCACAGATACGCAGTATTTT.